These 29 T cell receptor beta chains came from one sample sequenced in a study of neurological immune-mediated disorders. TCRdb independently ran MiXCR on the 5' RACE reads; one entry per CDR3 protein. This table has 40,000 to 45,000 distinct CDR3 sequences, nearly 6.5% appearing once. The sample consisted of CD4+ T cells from blood. These receptors all stem from a middle-aged woman in good health.

There are many counts of this clonotype. The chain joins TRBV7-2 to TRBJ2-1; possible D gene TRBD2, 6 bases. The CDR3 covers 18 residues. Trimming left V 5 bases short and J 4 bases short, with 24 bases between. Germline lookup yields CDR1 SGHTA and CDR2 FQGNSA. CDR3 loop: CASSRGSNGIGLYNEQFF. CDR3 DNA: TGTGCCAGCAGCCGCGGATCGAACGGGATAGGACTATACAATGAGCAGTTCTTC.

Many counts were recorded for this clonotype. The V gene is TRBV11-2, the J gene TRBJ2-2; no reliable D call. Looked up from germline, CDR1 is SGHAT and CDR2 is FQNNGV. This CDR3 spans 15 amino acids. Trimming removed 5 bases from V and 5 bases from J, with 15 bases in between. The CDR3 DNA sequence: TGTGCCAGCAGCCCCAAGGCTTTGGGGACCGGGGAGCTGTTTTTT. This gives the protein CASSPKALGTGELFF.

This clonotype has ten or more counts. The rearrangement links TRBV20-1 to TRBJ1-4; D gene unclear. Germline-derived CDR1 and CDR2 are DFQATT and SNEGSKA (reference sequence). Trimming cost V 5 bases and J 5 bases, with 12 bases left between them. CDR3 length equals 13 residues. The CDR3 nucleotides read TGCAGTGCTTCACGGACCGAAAATGAAAAACTGTTTTTT. It specifies CSASRTENEKLFF.

In its sample, this clonotype was seen many times. The chain uses TRBV5-1 and TRBJ1-1; 8 bases agree with TRBD1. Trimming removed 7 bases from V and 3 bases from J; junction bases left unmatched: 8. This CDR3 region has 14 residues. Per germline, CDR1 SGHRS and CDR2 YFSETQ. CDR3 coding DNA: TGCGCCAGCGTTCGAGACAGGGGAGACACTGAAGCTTTCTTT. It encodes CASVRDRGDTEAFF.

This clonotype was seen many times. The chain combines TRBV5-1 with TRBJ2-7; 8 bases are a match to TRBD2. Germline CDR1 reads SGHRS; CDR2 reads YFSETQ. V trimming: 0 bases; J trimming: 3 bases; junction bases outside the gene matches: 5. CDR3 length: 15 residues. The CDR3 protein is CASSLVPGGSYEQYF. Here the CDR3 DNA reads TGCGCCAGCAGCTTGGTTCCGGGAGGGAGCTACGAGCAGTACTTC. Full variable domain (rest looked up from reference TRBV5-1 and TRBJ2-7): KAGVTQTPRYLIKTRGQQVTLSCSPISGHRSVSWYQQTPGQGLQFLFEYFSETQRNKGNFPGRFSGRQFSNSRSEMNVSTLELGDSALYLCASSLVPGGSYEQYFGPGTRLTVT.

This clonotype appeared many times. V usage is TRBV7-2 and J usage is TRBJ2-7, with 11 bases that match TRBD2. The CDR3 is 17 residues long. Germline lookup yields CDR1 SGHTA and CDR2 FQGNSA. V lost 1 base to trimming and J lost 7 bases; unmatched junction nucleotides: 12. The CDR3, as DNA: TGTGCCAGCAGCTTAGGAGGGCTCGTAGCGGGAGGGCGAGAGCAGTACTTC. It yields the protein CASSLGGLVAGGREQYF. The whole variable domain, remainder taken from reference TRBV7-2 and TRBJ2-7, is GAGVSQSPSNKVTEKGKDVELRCDPISGHTALYWYRQSLGQGLEFLIYFQGNSAPDKSGLPSDRFSAERTGGSVSTLTIQRTQQEDSAVYLCASSLGGLVAGGREQYFGPGTRLTVT.

This clonotype showed up many times. The chain uses TRBV7-2 and TRBJ2-3, with D unclear. Per the germline V gene, CDR1 is SGHTA and CDR2 is FQGNSA. The CDR3 is made up of 16 amino acids. Between the trimmed V and J ends, which lost 6 bases and 2 bases, there was a span of 18 bases. The CDR3 DNA follows: TGTGCCAGCAGTAATGGGCTAGGTTCCTTCACAGATACGCAGTATTTT. Its protein product is CASSNGLGSFTDTQYF.

There are many counts of this clonotype. V usage is TRBV20-1 and J usage is TRBJ2-5; tentatively, D is TRBD1 (5 bases). This CDR3 region has 14 residues. Trimming left V 5 bases short and J 1 base short, with 14 bases between. CDR1 is DFQATT and CDR2 is SNEGSKA in the germline V gene (reference sequence). CDR3 protein: CSAYYRRTQETQYF. The CDR3 coding sequence is TGCAGTGCTTATTACAGGAGAACCCAAGAGACCCAGTACTTC.

This clonotype was counted ten times or more. The chain has TRBV5-6 and TRBJ2-1; 10 bases map to TRBD2. The V and J ends lost 2 bases and 2 bases, in that order; junction bases with no gene match: 4. CDR1 is SGHDT and CDR2 is YYEEEE in the germline V gene. CDR3 size: 16 residues. Here the CDR3 DNA reads TGTGCCAGCAGCTTTGCTGGACTAGCGGCCTACAATGAGCAGTTCTTC. It translates to CASSFAGLAAYNEQFF.

This clonotype showed up many times. The J gene is TRBJ1-4, the V gene TRBV7-9; possibly TRBD1 for D (6 bases). The CDR3 has 15 residues. Trimming took off 5 bases at V and 0 bases at J, with 10 bases between the two ends. Germline CDR1 SEHNR, CDR2 FQNEAQ (reference sequence). The CDR3 spells CASSIQGTTNEKLFF. In DNA form, the CDR3 reads TGTGCCAGCAGCATCCAGGGGACAACTAATGAAAAACTGTTTTTT.

In this sample, this clonotype turned up many times. V gene TRBV12-3 or TRBV12-4 combines with J gene TRBJ2-5; 10 bases align to TRBD2. CDR3 size: 17 residues. J lost 0 bases, V lost 1 base, and 5 bases had no gene match. The CDR3 DNA reads TGTGCCAGCAGTTTAGGAATCGGGACTAGCGACCAAGAGACCCAGTACTTC. Translation gives CASSLGIGTSDQETQYF.

This clonotype was picked up many times. The chain is built from TRBV29-1 and TRBJ2-3; D remains ambiguous. CDR3 length: 13 residues. Germline V CDR1 and CDR2: SQVTM, ANQGSEA. Deletions cut 4 bases from V and 1 base from J, with 9 bases between. CDR3 bases: TGCAGCGTTGCGCATCAGGGCACAGATACGCAGTATTTT. Translated, it gives CSVAHQGTDTQYF.

This clonotype was recorded at least ten times. This chain links TRBV10-3 with TRBJ2-1, with a tentative D call TRBD2 (5 bases). V was clipped by 6 bases and J by 5 bases, with 14 bases between them. The germline CDR1 and CDR2 sequences are ENHRY and SYGVKD. This CDR3 contains 14 residues. The CDR3 reads CAISHPGTNNEQFF. For the CDR3, the DNA is TGTGCCATCAGCCACCCGGGAACTAACAATGAGCAGTTCTTC.

This clonotype has a count of ten or more. The chain uses TRBV28 and TRBJ2-3; 7 bases agree with TRBD1. The J segment lost 2 bases and the V segment lost 3 bases, leaving 11 bases of the junction unmatched. The CDR3 sequence is 17 residues long. Germline V gene sequence: CDR1 MDHEN, CDR2 SYDVKM. Here the CDR3 DNA reads TGTGCCAGCAGTTTTGGGGCAAGGACAGGCCTCACAGATACGCAGTATTTT. Translation: CASSFGARTGLTDTQYF.

This clonotype was detected many times. The V gene is TRBV5-1, the J gene TRBJ2-3; D may be TRBD1 (6 bases). Trimming pared 4 bases from V and 2 bases from J, leaving 14 bases between. CDR3 length: 15 amino acids. Germline-derived CDR1 and CDR2 are SGHRS and YFSETQ. In DNA, the CDR3 is TGCGCCAGCAGCCCACAGGGAACTTCCACAGATACGCAGTATTTT. Translation gives CASSPQGTSTDTQYF.

This clonotype has ten or more counts. This chain connects TRBV5-1 to TRBJ1-1; TRBD1 matches at 8 bases. The germline V gene has CDR1 SGHRS and CDR2 YFSETQ. The CDR3 length is 15 residues. Trimming took 4 bases from V and 5 from J; bases not matched to a gene: 10. The CDR3 reads CASSPDRALGTEAFF. The CDR3 region has the DNA TGCGCCAGCAGCCCGGACAGGGCCCTTGGGACTGAAGCTTTCTTT.

In its sample, this clonotype was seen many times. V gene TRBV6-6 combines with J gene TRBJ2-1; 9 positions match TRBD2. The V gene end was trimmed by 6 bases and the J gene end by 3 bases; junction bases not matched to a gene: 9. The CDR3 runs to 16 residues. CDR1 and CDR2 from the germline V gene are MNHNY and SVGAGI (reference sequence). The CDR3 region is CASSPFPSGVYNEQFF. The CDR3, as DNA: TGTGCCAGCAGCCCGTTCCCTAGCGGGGTCTACAATGAGCAGTTCTTC.

This clonotype was recorded at least ten times. This chain connects TRBV12-3 or TRBV12-4 to TRBJ2-1; D is ambiguous. V lost 6 bases, J lost 5 bases, and 11 bases lay in between. The CDR3 is 13 residues long. In nucleotides, the CDR3 is TGTGCCAGCAGGCCCTCACAGAACAATGAGCAGTTCTTC. Its translation is CASRPSQNNEQFF.

This clonotype came up many times. The V and J genes are TRBV5-1 and TRBJ1-1; D is unclear. The CDR3 sequence is 14 residues long. V was trimmed by 7 bases and J by 1 base, leaving 14 bases between them. From germline, CDR1 is SGHRS and CDR2 YFSETQ. The CDR3 protein is CASRFNDGNTEAFF. The CDR3 DNA is TGCGCCAGCCGTTTCAACGACGGGAACACTGAAGCTTTCTTT.

At least ten counts were recorded for this clonotype. The V and J genes are TRBV7-2 and TRBJ2-2, with TRBD1 matching over 9 bases. The CDR3 totals 19 residues. Germline V gene data show CDR1 as SGHTA and CDR2 as FQGNSA. The V gene end was trimmed by 5 bases and the J gene end by 1 base; junction bases not matched to a gene: 14. CDR3 sequence: CASSRTGGPSLMNTGELFF. The CDR3 DNA reads as TGTGCCAGCAGCAGAACAGGGGGCCCTTCTCTTATGAACACCGGGGAGCTGTTTTTT.

This chain connects TRBV6-5 to TRBJ2-3, with 9 bases lining up with TRBD2. Trimming at V came to 6 bases and at J to 4 bases, leaving 14 bases not matched to a gene. The germline gives CDR1 MNHEY, CDR2 SVGAGI. This CDR3 comprises 17 residues. The CDR3 nucleotides are TGTGCCAGCAGACCAGCAAGGGCGGGAGGGTTAGCAGATACGCAGTATTTT. This gives the protein CASRPARAGGLADTQYF.

This clonotype was seen at least ten times. This rearrangement joins TRBV7-3 to TRBJ2-1; tentatively, D is TRBD2 (5 bases). Germline values: CDR1 SGHTA, CDR2 FQGTGA. Trimming took off 7 bases at V and 1 base at J, with 11 bases between the two ends. CDR3 length: 14 residues. CDR3 nucleotide sequence: TGTGCCAGCATAGAAGCGGATTCCTACAATGAGCAGTTCTTC. Translation: CASIEADSYNEQFF.

This clonotype was observed many times. This chain links TRBV6-5 with TRBJ2-7; D uncertain. Per germline, CDR1 MNHEY and CDR2 SVGAGI. V lost 2 bases and J lost 0, with 8 bases in between. This CDR3 spans 14 amino acids. CDR3 sequence reads: CASSYSSTSYEQYF. CDR3 DNA sequence: TGTGCCAGCAGTTACAGCAGCACCTCCTACGAGCAGTACTTC.

This clonotype was recorded at least ten times. CDR3 sequence: CSATSKKRDTDTQYF. CDR3 nucleotide sequence: TGCAGTGCCACCTCAAAAAAGCGGGACACAGATACGCAGTATTTT. The chain has TRBV20-1 and TRBJ2-3, with 7 positions matching TRBD2. V gave up 6 bases and J gave up 2 bases; unmatched junction bases: 11. Per the germline V gene, CDR1 is DFQATT and CDR2 is SNEGSKA (reference sequence). The CDR3 spans 15 residues.

This clonotype has at least ten counts. This chain links TRBV10-3 with TRBJ1-5, with D possibly matching TRBD1 (5 bases). This CDR3 contains 17 residues. Germline V gene lookup returns CDR1 ENHRY and CDR2 SYGVKD. Trimming pared 0 bases from V and 7 bases from J, leaving 19 bases between. CDR3 bases: TGTGCCATCAGTGAGTCGTTCGGGGACGGGAAGGACCAGCCCCAGCATTTT. Encoded protein: CAISESFGDGKDQPQHF.

This clonotype was detected ten times or more. This sequence joins TRBV20-1 and TRBJ1-3; the match to TRBD1 covers 7 bases. In germline, CDR1 is DFQATT, CDR2 SNEGSKA (reference sequence). There are 16 residues in the CDR3. Germline trimming cut 0 bases from V and 3 bases from J; bases unmatched to any gene: 8. CDR3 coding DNA: TGCAGTGCTAGAGATCCAGACAGGGTTGGTGGAAACACCATATATTTT. Its protein is CSARDPDRVGGNTIYF.

This clonotype was counted ten times or more. The chain links TRBV20-1 to TRBJ2-7; no firm D call. V was clipped by 6 bases and J by 4 bases, with 10 bases between them. This CDR3 comprises 11 residues. Germline values: CDR1 DFQATT, CDR2 SNEGSKA (reference sequence). Here the CDR3 DNA reads TGCAGTGCAAAGGACGGATACGAGCAGTACTTC. This sequence encodes CSAKDGYEQYF.

This clonotype showed up many times. The V gene is TRBV4-3, the J gene TRBJ2-7; 10 bases are shared with TRBD2. Trimming removed 1 base from V and 2 bases from J; junction bases left unmatched: 5. The CDR3 has 16 residues. The V gene's germline CDR1 is LGHNA and CDR2 YSLEER. The CDR3 spells CASSQAGTSAPYEQYF. The CDR3 DNA reads TGCGCCAGCAGCCAAGCCGGGACTAGCGCCCCCTACGAGCAGTACTTC.

This clonotype was seen many times. The rearrangement joins TRBV6-2 or TRBV6-3 to TRBJ1-5; unclear D gene. The CDR3 consists of 17 residues. Germline values: CDR1 MNHEY, CDR2 SVGEGT. Between the trimmed V and J ends, which lost 0 bases and 4 bases, there was a span of 16 bases. CDR3 sequence: CASSYSMLRSPNQPQHF. In DNA form, the CDR3 reads TGTGCCAGCAGTTACTCAATGCTGAGGTCGCCGAATCAGCCCCAGCATTTT.